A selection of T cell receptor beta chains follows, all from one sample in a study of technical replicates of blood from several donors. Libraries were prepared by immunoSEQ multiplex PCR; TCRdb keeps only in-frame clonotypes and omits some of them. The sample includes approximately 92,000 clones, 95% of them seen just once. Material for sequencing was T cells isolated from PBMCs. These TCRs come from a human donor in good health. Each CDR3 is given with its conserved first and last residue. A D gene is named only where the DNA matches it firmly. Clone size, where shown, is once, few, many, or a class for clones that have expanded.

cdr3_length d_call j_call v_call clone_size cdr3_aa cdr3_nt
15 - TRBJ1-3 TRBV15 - CATSGLSGTGNTIYF TGTGCCACCAGCGGTCTATCGGGGACTGGAAACACCATATATTTT
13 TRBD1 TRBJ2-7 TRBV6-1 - CASRSQGIYEQYF TGTGCCAGCAGGTCACAGGGGATATACGAGCAGTACTTC
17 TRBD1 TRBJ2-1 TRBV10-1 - CASSEKGPGQGASEQFF TGCGCCAGCAGTGAGAAAGGACCGGGACAGGGGGCTAGTGAGCAGTTCTTC
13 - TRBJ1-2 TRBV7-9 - CASSLVGGGGYTF TGTGCCAGCAGCTTAGTCGGTGGAGGTGGCTACACCTTC
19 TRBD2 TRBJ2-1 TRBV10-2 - CASSRLGTSGRGEWNEQFF TGCGCCAGCAGTCGCCTCGGGACTAGCGGGAGAGGGGAGTGGAATGAGCAGTTCTTC
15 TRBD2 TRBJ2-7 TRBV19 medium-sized CASSTAAGRTYEQYF TGTGCCAGTAGTACCGCAGCGGGACGAACCTACGAGCAGTACTTC
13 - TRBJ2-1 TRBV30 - CAWRSLVVNEQFF TGTGCCTGGAGATCCCTCGTCGTGAATGAGCAGTTCTTC
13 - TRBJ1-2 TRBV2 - CASSERQHRGYTF TGTGCCAGCAGTGAAAGACAGCACAGAGGCTACACCTTC
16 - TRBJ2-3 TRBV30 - CAWSGLASVSTDTQYF TGTGCCTGGAGTGGCCTAGCTAGCGTGAGCACAGATACGCAGTATTTT
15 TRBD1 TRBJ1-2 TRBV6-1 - CASSLIRDRGDGYTF TGTGCCAGCAGCCTAATAAGGGACAGGGGCGATGGCTACACCTTC
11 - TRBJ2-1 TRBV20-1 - CSATGGNEQFF TGCAGTGCTACAGGGGGGAATGAGCAGTTCTTC
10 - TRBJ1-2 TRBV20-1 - CSAGDNGNTF TGCAGTGCTGGGGACAACGGGAACACCTTC
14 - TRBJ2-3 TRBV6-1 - CASSERRYTDTQYF TGTGCCAGCAGTGAACGCAGATACACAGATACGCAGTATTTT
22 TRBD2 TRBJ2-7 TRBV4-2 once CASSQVRTQPGLAGVLIYEQYF TGTGCCAGCAGCCAAGTTCGGACACAACCCGGACTAGCGGGAGTTCTTATTTACGAGCAGTACTTC
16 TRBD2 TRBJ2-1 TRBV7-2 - CASSPLLAASYNEQFF TGTGCCAGCAGCCCCCTACTAGCGGCCTCCTACAATGAGCAGTTCTTC
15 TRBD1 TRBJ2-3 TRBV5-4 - CASSPPGQGVDTQYF TGTGCCAGCAGCCCGCCGGGACAGGGCGTTGATACGCAGTATTTT
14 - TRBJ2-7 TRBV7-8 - CASRLRWTDNEQYF TGTGCCAGCAGGTTGCGATGGACAGACAACGAGCAGTACTTC
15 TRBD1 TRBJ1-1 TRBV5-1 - CASYPTGALNTEAFF TGCGCCAGTTACCCGACAGGGGCCCTTAACACTGAAGCTTTCTTT
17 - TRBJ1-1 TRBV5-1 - CASRPGGAWEMNTEAFF TGCGCCAGCAGACCGGGGGGGGCCTGGGAGATGAACACTGAAGCTTTCTTT
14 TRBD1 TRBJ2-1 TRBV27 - CASSSMFPGQGPFF TGTGCCAGCAGTTCGATGTTTCCGGGACAGGGGCCGTTCTTC
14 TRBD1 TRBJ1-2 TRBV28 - CASRITGVYYGYTF TGTGCCAGCAGGATAACAGGGGTGTACTATGGCTACACCTTC
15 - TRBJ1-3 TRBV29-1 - CSVEPGPTSGNTIYF TGCAGCGTTGAGCCAGGGCCAACCTCTGGAAACACCATATATTTT
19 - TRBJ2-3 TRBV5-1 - CASSFFEGLGAGSTDTQYF TGCGCCAGCAGCTTCTTTGAAGGTTTAGGGGCAGGGAGCACAGATACGCAGTATTTT
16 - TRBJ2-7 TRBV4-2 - CASSRGGQAAIYEQYF TGTGCCAGCAGCCGGGGGGGACAGGCGGCCATCTACGAGCAGTACTTC
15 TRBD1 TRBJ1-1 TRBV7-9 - CASSLNNRGDTEAFF TGTGCCAGCAGCTTAAATAACAGGGGCGACACTGAAGCTTTCTTT
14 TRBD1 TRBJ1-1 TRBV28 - CASSWTGGTAEAFF TGTGCCAGCAGTTGGACAGGGGGCACAGCGGAAGCTTTCTTT
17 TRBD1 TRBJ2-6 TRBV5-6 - CASSPAGTGIGANVLTF TGTGCCAGCAGCCCAGCCGGGACAGGGATTGGGGCCAACGTCCTGACTTTC
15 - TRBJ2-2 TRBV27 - CASSYSSSNTGELFF TGTGCCAGCAGTTATAGTTCATCGAACACCGGGGAGCTGTTTTTT
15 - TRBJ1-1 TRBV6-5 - CASCRLRFRFPEAFF TGTGCCAGTTGCCGACTACGATTCAGGTTCCCTGAAGCTTTCTTT
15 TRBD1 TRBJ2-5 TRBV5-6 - CASSFTRGRGETQYF TGTGCCAGCAGCTTTACCAGGGGGCGAGGAGAGACCCAGTACTTC
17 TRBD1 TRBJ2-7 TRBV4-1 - CASSQDSVAGGIYEQYF TGCGCCAGCAGCCAAGATTCTGTGGCAGGGGGTATCTACGAGCAGTACTTC
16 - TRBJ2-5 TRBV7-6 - CASSLDAGRYQETQYF TGTGCCAGCAGCTTAGACGCGGGAAGGTACCAAGAGACCCAGTACTTC
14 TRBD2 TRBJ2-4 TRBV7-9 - CASSLGDYSNIQYF TGTGCCAGCAGCCTGGGGGACTACTCAAACATTCAGTACTTC